The text below deals with one T cell receptor (beta chain). Its antigen has not been determined. No per-base quality is available; no much larger clone lies one base away. The CDR3 has 14 amino acids, counting the end cysteine and phenylalanine. The entry retains the CDR3 DNA only, 42 bases that are in frame from base 1. Deletion took 0 bases off V and 3 bases off J, with a span of 10 bases between the germline ends. The germline V gene encodes CDR1 SGHRS and CDR2 YFSETQ. This record belongs to a study of long-term antiretroviral therapy in people with HIV (dated by TCRdb to between 2021 and 2023). Background on the whole study: The earliest samples were collected about a decade before the 2015 WHO recommendation for immediate ART, when ART was typically delayed until CD4 counts fell. Whether ART initiation and durable HIV suppression were associated with changes in peripheral blood TRB repertoire composition and diversity was tested in a retrospective serial study. The cohort contributed about 190 cryopreserved PBMC samples from around 33 adults with confirmed HIV infection, collected serially over a mean of about six years (range 1-12). Of the 30 participants with HIV, 10 to 11 were female. No cross-contamination during QIAcube processing was seen in test extractions of a monoclonal T-cell line run alongside roughly 30 polyclonal samples. General study outcomes and caveats: Since PBMC availability was limited, sequencing covered only the TCR beta chain, with no alpha chain pairing. Because pre-ART samples had limited cell numbers, profiling was done on unsorted PBMC rather than on sorted CD4+ and CD8+ T cells. Expanded TRB clones identified before ART initiation dominated the repertoire across all time points, though the dominance fluctuated and decreased in many PLHIV after ART. CDR3 length ranges in HIV repertoires were narrower than in controls, and network structure suggested an antigen-experienced repertoire with only a slight naive shift after ART. Starting ART was linked to a significant rise in TRB diversity, yet even after long-term ART the diversity remained significantly lower than in transplant donor controls. Samples dated from the mid-2000s to the late 2010s, and the ART regimens used may be less effective than current ones. Inferences about post-ART repertoire changes are limited because no data were available on ART adherence, viral resistance or therapy changes.

Sequencing of the TRB variable region was done with the immunoSEQ hsTCRB v3.0 assay at survey level resolution. The targeted TRB sequencing depth was about 40,000-55,000 T-cell genomes per sample. An Illumina MiSeq with a v3 150-cycle kit was used to sequence the pooled TRB libraries. The original pipeline was this. Repertoire analysis was performed in R inside a reproducible Nextflow workflow that covered QC, data transformation and analysis. Custom analyses were implemented in LymphoSeq2, an R package for AIRR-Seq data exploration. A few samples that yielded fewer than 5000 total TRB sequences were excluded, so that 200 or so HIV repertoires were analyzed. Among the roughly 200 retained HIV repertoires, under 65 were collected before ART initiation and 120 to 140 after ART initiation. Repertoires were downsampled to 5000 TRB nucleotide sequences, with summary statistics averaged over 100 downsampling iterations. Only TRB sequences with CDR3 regions of at least seven amino acids were retained for analysis. Diversity was measured with a Shannon entropy-derived clonality score and the Gini coefficient. In the repertoire networks, any two of the top 5000 CDR3 amino acid sequences were connected whenever the two sequences differed by an edit distance of one. Antigen specificity groups and MHC restriction were predicted for TRB CDR3 amino acid sequences with GLIPH2. To flag known CMV, EBV, HIV or tissue antigen associations, CDR3 amino acid sequences were matched against VDJdb and McPAS-TCR. Pre-ART, post-ART and control groups were compared with Wilcoxon signed-rank tests and Holm-Bonferroni correction. Sourced from immuneACCESS, this table was stored by TCRdb with only in-frame sequences that have V and J called. A share of the clones is absent; for the studies checked, an unresolved V gene accounts for under half, and the remainder has no known explanation. D and trimming were read from the DNA, whereas the V and J calls and clone size are those reported in that table. This sample holds approximately 24,000 clones; around 79% were observed only once. The ten top clones hold more than 9.5% of the sample.

Participants were included only if at least one PBMC sample before ART initiation and at least two post-ART samples were available. Every participant with HIV received treatment in the United States of America. Cryopreserved samples of roughly 0.95-10 million PBMC were thawed and washed before DNA extraction. At the time of the earliest PBMC sample for each participant with HIV, ages ranged from about 23 to 60 years. PBMC samples from each participant spanned 1-4 timepoints before ART initiation and 2-8 timepoints after ART initiation, with a median of 7 samples. Serial HIV viral load, CD4+ T-cell count, ART history and demographic data were obtained for every participant. Using a Qiagen kit on a QIAcube, genomic DNA was extracted from unsorted PBMC, with samples processed in batches of 12.

Recombination joined TRBV5-1 with TRBJ2-7, with no reliable assignment of the D segment. The sequence was collected from a young man with HIV. The sequences come from unsorted PBMCs, collected 2.1 years after starting antiretroviral therapy. The CDR3 here reads CASSLGPDFYEQYF. The DNA sequence is given as TGCGCCAGCAGCTTGGGTCCAGATTTCTACGAGCAGTACTTC. With all but the CDR3 taken from the reference TRBV5-1 and TRBJ2-7 genes, the full variable domain is: KAGVTQTPRYLIKTRGQQVTLSCSPISGHRSVSWYQQTPGQGLQFLFEYFSETQRNKGNFPGRFSGRQFSNSRSEMNVSTLELGDSALYLCASSLGPDFYEQYFGPGTRLTVT.